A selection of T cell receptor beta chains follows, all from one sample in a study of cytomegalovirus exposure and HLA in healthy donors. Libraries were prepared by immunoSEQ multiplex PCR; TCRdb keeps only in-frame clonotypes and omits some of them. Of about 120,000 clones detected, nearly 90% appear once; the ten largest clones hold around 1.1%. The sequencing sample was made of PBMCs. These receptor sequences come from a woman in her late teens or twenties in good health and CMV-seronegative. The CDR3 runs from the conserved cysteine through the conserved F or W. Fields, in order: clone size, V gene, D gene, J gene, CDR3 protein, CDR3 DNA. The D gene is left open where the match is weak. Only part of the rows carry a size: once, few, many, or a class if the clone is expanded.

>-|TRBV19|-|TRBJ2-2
CASRDKTDTGELFF
TGTGCCAGTAGGGACAAAACGGACACCGGGGAGCTGTTTTTT
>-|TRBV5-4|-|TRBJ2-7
CASSLLAATGEQYF
TGTGCCAGCAGCTTGTTGGCAGCAACGGGGGAGCAGTACTTC
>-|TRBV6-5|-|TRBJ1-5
CASSSEGAGNQPQHF
TGTGCCAGCAGTTCCGAGGGAGCGGGCAATCAGCCCCAGCATTTT
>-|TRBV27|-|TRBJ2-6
CASSLTGLVSGANVLTF
TGTGCCAGCAGTTTAACAGGGCTTGTCTCTGGGGCCAACGTCCTGACTTTC
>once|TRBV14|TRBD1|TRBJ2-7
CASSQGTGETRLSYEQYF
TGTGCCAGCAGCCAAGGGACAGGGGAGACGAGGTTATCCTACGAGCAGTACTTC
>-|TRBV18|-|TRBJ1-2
CASSPPRGYTF
TGTGCCAGCTCACCACCTCGGGGCTACACCTTC
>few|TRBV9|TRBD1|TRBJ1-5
CASSAGTGNQPQHF
TGTGCCAGCAGCGCGGGGACAGGGAATCAGCCCCAGCATTTT
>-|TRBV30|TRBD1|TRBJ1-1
CAWSLTGGNTEAFF
TGTGCCTGGAGTCTGACAGGGGGGAACACTGAAGCTTTCTTT
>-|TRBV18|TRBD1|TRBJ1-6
CASSPNRGSSYNSPLHF
TGTGCCAGCTCACCGAACAGGGGAAGCTCCTATAATTCACCCCTCCACTTT
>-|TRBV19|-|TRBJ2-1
CASSQGSSYNEQFF
TGTGCCAGTAGCCAGGGGAGCTCCTACAATGAGCAGTTCTTC
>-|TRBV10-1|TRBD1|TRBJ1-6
CASRQGPYSPLHF
TGCGCCAGCAGACAGGGGCCGTATTCACCCCTCCACTTT
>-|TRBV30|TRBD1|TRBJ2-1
CAWSVQGNEQFF
TGTGCCTGGAGTGTACAGGGGAATGAGCAGTTCTTC
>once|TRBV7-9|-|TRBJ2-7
CASSPPQGYEQYF
TGTGCCAGCAGCCCCCCCCAGGGTTACGAGCAGTACTTC
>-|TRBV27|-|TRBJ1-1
CASSLMGGQTEAFF
TGTGCCAGCAGTTTGATGGGGGGGCAAACTGAAGCTTTCTTT
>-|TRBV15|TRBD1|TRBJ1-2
CATSRNRDRHYGYTF
TGTGCCACCAGCAGGAACCGGGACAGGCACTATGGCTACACCTTC
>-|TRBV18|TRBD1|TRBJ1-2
CASSTAGTEDGYTF
TGTGCCAGCTCAACAGCCGGGACAGAGGATGGCTACACCTTC
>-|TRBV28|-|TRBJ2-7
CASSPPLKREQYF
TGTGCCAGCAGTCCGCCCCTTAAGAGGGAGCAGTACTTC
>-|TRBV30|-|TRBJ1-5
CAWSYGGNQPQHF
TGTGCCTGGAGTTATGGGGGGAATCAGCCCCAGCATTTT
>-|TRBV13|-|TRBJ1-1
CASSLGQGGGTEAFF
TGTGCCAGCAGCTTAGGACAGGGTGGCGGGACTGAAGCTTTCTTT
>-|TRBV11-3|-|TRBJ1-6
CASSGGYNSPLHF
TGTGCCAGCAGCGGAGGGTATAATTCACCCCTCCACTTT
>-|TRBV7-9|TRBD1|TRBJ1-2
CASSFPAGTDDYGYTF
TGTGCCAGCAGCTTCCCCGCCGGGACAGACGACTATGGCTACACCTTC
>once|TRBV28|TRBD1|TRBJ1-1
CASSAQGQGDTEAFF
TGTGCCAGCAGCGCTCAGGGACAGGGCGACACTGAAGCTTTCTTT
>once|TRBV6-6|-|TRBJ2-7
CASSYGWQGGSYEQYF
TGTGCCAGCAGTTACGGTTGGCAGGGAGGCTCCTACGAGCAGTACTTC
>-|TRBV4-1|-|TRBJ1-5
CASSQDWTANQPQHF
TGCGCCAGCAGCCAAGATTGGACAGCTAATCAGCCCCAGCATTTT
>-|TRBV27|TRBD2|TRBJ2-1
CASSKPGLAGALTKYNEQFF
TGTGCCAGCAGTAAACCGGGACTAGCGGGGGCCCTCACCAAATACAATGAGCAGTTCTTC
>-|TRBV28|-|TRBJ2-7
CASSSLGQGAEQYF
TGTGCCAGCAGCTCTCTCGGGCAGGGCGCCGAGCAGTACTTC
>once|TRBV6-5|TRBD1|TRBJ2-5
CASSYSQGGLETQYF
TGTGCCAGCAGTTACTCACAGGGGGGTTTGGAGACCCAGTACTTC
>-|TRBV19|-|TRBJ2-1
CASSIMRWRINEQFF
TGTGCCAGTAGTATCATGAGGTGGCGGATCAATGAGCAGTTCTTC
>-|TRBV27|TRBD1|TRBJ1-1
CASSGTGRAEAFF
TGTGCCAGCAGCGGGACAGGGAGGGCTGAAGCTTTCTTT
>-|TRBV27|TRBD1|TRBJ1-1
CASSLWGQGYTEAFF
TGTGCCAGCAGTTTATGGGGACAGGGCTACACTGAAGCTTTCTTT
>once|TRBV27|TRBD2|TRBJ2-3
CASSHGGFTDTQYF
TGTGCCAGCAGTCACGGGGGGTTCACAGATACGCAGTATTTT
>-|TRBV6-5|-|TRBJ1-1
CASGGGRVTEAFF
TGTGCCAGCGGGGGAGGGCGCGTCACTGAAGCTTTCTTT
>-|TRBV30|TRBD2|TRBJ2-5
CAWTGGGETQYF
TGTGCCTGGACGGGAGGAGGTGAGACCCAGTACTTC
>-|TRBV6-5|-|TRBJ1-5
CASSYSWGDQPQHF
TGTGCCAGCAGTTACTCGTGGGGGGATCAGCCCCAGCATTTT
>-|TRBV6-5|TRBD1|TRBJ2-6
CASITGASGANVLTF
TGTGCCAGCATAACAGGGGCCTCTGGGGCCAACGTCCTGACTTTC
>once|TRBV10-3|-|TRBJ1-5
CAISDPQQNQPQHF
TGTGCCATCTCCGACCCACAGCAAAATCAGCCCCAGCATTTT
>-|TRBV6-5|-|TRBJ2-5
CASSGSGPHGETQYF
TGTGCCAGCTCGGGTAGCGGCCCCCACGGAGAGACCCAGTACTTC
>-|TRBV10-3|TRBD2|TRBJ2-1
CAISQAGWSEQFF
TGTGCCATCAGCCAAGCGGGATGGAGTGAGCAGTTCTTC
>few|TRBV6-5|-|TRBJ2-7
CASSYNEAGSYEQYF
TGTGCCAGCAGTTACAACGAGGCGGGCTCCTACGAGCAGTACTTC
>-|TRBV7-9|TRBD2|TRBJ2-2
CASSLLSGYTGELFF
TGTGCCAGCAGCCTCCTTAGCGGGTACACCGGGGAGCTGTTTTTT
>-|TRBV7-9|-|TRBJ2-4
CASSLTLSKNIQYF
TGTGCCAGCAGCTTAACTTTAAGCAAAAACATTCAGTACTTC
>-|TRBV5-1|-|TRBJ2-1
CASSRGGVSDEQFF
TGCGCCAGCAGCCGAGGGGGTGTGAGCGATGAGCAGTTCTTC
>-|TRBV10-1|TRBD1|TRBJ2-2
CASSLQGDGELFF
TGCGCCAGCAGTCTACAGGGGGACGGGGAGCTGTTTTTT